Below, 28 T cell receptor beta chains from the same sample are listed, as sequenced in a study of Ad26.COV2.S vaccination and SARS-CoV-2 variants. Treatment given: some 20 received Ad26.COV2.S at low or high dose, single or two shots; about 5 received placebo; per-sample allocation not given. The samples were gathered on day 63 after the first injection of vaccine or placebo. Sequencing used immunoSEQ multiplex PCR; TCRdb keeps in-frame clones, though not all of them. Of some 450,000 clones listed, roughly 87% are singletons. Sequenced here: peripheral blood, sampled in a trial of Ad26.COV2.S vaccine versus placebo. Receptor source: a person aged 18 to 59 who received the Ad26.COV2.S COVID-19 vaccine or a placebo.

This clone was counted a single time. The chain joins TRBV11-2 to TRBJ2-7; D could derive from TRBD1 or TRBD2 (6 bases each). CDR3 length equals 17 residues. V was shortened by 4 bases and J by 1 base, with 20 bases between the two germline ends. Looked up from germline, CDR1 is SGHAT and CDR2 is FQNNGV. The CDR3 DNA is TGTGCCAGCAGCTCCACCATCCTTGGGGGGCCTTCCTACGAGCAGTACTTC. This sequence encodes CASSSTILGGPSYEQYF.

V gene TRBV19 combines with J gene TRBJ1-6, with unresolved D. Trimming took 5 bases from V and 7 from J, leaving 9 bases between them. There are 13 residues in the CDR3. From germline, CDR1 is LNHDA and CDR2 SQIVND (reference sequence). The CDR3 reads CASSHQPNSPLHF. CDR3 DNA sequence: TGTGCCAGTAGTCACCAGCCGAATTCACCCCTCCACTTT.

CDR3 amino acids: CATLAGTGTDTQYF. In DNA form, the CDR3 reads TGTGCCACTCTAGCGGGCACGGGTACAGATACGCAGTATTTT. The chain couples TRBV10-3 to TRBJ2-3, with 8 bases matching TRBD2. Germline CDR1 and CDR2: ENHRY and SYGVKD. The CDR3 extends over 14 amino acids. J gave up 3 bases and V 10 bases, and 9 bases lay outside the gene matches.

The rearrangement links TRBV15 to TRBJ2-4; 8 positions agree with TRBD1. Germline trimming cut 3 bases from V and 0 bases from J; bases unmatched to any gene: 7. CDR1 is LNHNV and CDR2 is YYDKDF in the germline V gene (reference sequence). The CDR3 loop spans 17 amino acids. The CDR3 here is CATSRSQGVKAKNIQYF. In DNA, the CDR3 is TGTGCCACCAGCAGGTCACAGGGGGTGAAAGCCAAAAACATTCAGTACTTC.

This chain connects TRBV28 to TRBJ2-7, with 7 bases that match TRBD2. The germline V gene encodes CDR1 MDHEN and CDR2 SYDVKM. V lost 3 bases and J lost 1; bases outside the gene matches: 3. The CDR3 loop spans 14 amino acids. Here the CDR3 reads CASSFLAESYEQYF. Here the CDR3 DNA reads TGTGCCAGCAGTTTTCTAGCGGAGTCCTACGAGCAGTACTTC.

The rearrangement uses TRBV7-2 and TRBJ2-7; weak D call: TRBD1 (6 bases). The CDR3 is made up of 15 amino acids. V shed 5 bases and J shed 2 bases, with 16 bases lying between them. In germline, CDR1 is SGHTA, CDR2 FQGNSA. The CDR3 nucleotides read TGTGCCAGCAGCCTCCCTACGGACAGAACCTACGAGCAGTACTTC. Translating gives CASSLPTDRTYEQYF. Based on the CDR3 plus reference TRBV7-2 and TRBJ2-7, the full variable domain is GAGVSQSPSNKVTEKGKDVELRCDPISGHTALYWYRQSLGQGLEFLIYFQGNSAPDKSGLPSDRFSAERTGGSVSTLTIQRTQQEDSAVYLCASSLPTDRTYEQYFGPGTRLTVT.

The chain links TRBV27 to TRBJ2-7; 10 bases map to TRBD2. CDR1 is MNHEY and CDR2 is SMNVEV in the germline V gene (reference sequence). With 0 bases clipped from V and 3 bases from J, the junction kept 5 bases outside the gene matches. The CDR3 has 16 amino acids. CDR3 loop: CASSLSASGSVYEQYF. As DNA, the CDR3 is TGTGCCAGCAGTTTATCGGCTAGCGGGAGTGTCTACGAGCAGTACTTC.

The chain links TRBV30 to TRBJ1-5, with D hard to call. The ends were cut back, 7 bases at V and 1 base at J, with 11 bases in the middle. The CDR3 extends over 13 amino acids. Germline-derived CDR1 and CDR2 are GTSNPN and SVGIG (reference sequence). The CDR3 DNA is TGTGCCTTCGAGGTGGGGAGCAATCAGCCCCAGCATTTT. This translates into CAFEVGSNQPQHF.

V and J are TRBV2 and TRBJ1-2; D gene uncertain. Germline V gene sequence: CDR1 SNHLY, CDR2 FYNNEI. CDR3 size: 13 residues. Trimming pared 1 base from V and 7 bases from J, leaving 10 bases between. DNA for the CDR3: TGTGCCAGCAGTGAAGGGCGGAGAATTGGCTACACCTTC. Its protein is CASSEGRRIGYTF.

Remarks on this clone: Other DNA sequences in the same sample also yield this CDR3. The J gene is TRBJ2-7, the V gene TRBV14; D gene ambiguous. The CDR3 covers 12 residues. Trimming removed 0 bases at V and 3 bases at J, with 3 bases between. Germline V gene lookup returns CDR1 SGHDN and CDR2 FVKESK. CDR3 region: CASSQDHYEQYF. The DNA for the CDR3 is TGTGCCAGCAGCCAAGACCACTACGAGCAGTACTTC.

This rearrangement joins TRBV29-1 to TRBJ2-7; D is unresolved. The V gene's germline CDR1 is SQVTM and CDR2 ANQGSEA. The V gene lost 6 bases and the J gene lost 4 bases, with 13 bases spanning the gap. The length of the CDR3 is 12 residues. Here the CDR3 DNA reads TGCAGCGTGTTCGGCCCGCGATACGAGCAGTACTTC. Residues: CSVFGPRYEQYF.

The CDR3 spells CASSPDPYEQYF. In DNA form, the CDR3 reads TGTGCCAGCTCACCGGATCCGTACGAGCAGTACTTC. The rearrangement joins TRBV18 to TRBJ2-7; D is undetermined. The CDR3 contains 12 residues. In germline, CDR1 is KGHSH, CDR2 LQKENI. V gave up 3 bases and J gave up 4 bases, with 7 bases separating them.

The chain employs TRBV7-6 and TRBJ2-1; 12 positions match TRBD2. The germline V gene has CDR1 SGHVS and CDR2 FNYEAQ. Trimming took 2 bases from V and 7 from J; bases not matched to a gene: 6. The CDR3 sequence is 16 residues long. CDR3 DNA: TGTGCCAGCAGCTTATTTCTAGCGGGAGGGCAGAATGAGCAGTTCTTC. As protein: CASSLFLAGGQNEQFF.

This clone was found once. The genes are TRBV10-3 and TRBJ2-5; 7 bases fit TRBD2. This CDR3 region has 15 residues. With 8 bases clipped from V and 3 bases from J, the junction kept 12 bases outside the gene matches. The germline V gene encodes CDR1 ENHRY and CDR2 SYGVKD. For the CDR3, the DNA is TGTGCCATCGGTTCCCAGCGGGGACTTAAAGAGACCCAGTACTTC. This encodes CAIGSQRGLKETQYF.

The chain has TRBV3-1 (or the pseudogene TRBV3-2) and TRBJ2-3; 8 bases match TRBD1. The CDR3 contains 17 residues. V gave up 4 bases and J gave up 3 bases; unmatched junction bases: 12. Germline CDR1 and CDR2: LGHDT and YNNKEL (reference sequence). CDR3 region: CASSPRGQALGTDTQYF. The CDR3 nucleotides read TGTGCCAGCAGCCCGAGGGGACAGGCCTTAGGGACAGATACGCAGTATTTT.

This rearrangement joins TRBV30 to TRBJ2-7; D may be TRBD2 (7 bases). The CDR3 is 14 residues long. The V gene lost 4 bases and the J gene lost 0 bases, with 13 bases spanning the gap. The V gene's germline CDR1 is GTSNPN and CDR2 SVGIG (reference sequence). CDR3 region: CAWTRGGASYEQYF. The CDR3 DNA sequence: TGTGCCTGGACCCGAGGGGGGGCCTCCTACGAGCAGTACTTC.

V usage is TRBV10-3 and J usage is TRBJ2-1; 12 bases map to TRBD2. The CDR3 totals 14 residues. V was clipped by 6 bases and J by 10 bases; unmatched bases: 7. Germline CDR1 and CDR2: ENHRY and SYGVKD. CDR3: CAIRELAGGGEQFF. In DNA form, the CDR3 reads TGTGCCATCAGGGAACTAGCGGGAGGTGGCGAGCAGTTCTTC.

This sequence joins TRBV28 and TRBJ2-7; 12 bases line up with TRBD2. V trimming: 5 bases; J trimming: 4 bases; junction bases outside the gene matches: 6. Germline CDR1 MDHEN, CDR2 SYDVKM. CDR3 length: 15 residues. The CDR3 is CASSPSGRARYEQYF. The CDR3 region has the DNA TGTGCCAGCAGTCCTAGCGGGAGGGCCAGGTACGAGCAGTACTTC.

The CDR3 is CASSTGRISNQPQHF. Written as DNA, the CDR3 is TGTGCCAGCAGCACGGGACGGATTAGCAATCAGCCCCAGCATTTT. The chain uses TRBV7-8 and TRBJ1-5; possibly TRBD1 for D (5 bases). V was pared by 5 bases and J by 0 bases, with 11 bases between. The CDR3 runs 15 residues. In germline, CDR1 is SGHVS, CDR2 FQNEAQ.

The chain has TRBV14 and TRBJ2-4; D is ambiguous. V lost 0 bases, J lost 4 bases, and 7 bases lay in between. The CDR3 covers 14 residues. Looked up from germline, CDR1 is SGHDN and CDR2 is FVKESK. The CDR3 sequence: CASSQEPTKNIQYF. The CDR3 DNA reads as TGTGCCAGCAGCCAAGAGCCCACAAAAAACATTCAGTACTTC.

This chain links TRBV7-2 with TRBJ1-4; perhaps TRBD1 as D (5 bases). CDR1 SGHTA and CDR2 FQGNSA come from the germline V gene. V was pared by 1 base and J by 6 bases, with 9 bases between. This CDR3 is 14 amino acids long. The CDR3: CASSLVKGDEKLFF. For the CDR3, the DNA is TGTGCCAGCAGCTTAGTTAAAGGGGATGAAAAACTGTTTTTT. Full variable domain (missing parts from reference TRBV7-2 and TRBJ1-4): GAGVSQSPSNKVTEKGKDVELRCDPISGHTALYWYRQSLGQGLEFLIYFQGNSAPDKSGLPSDRFSAERTGGSVSTLTIQRTQQEDSAVYLCASSLVKGDEKLFFGSGTQLSVL.

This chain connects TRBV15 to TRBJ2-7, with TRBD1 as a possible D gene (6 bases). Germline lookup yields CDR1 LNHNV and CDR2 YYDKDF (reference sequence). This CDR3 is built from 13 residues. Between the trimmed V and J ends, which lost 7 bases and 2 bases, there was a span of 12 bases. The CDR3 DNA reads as TGTGCCACCAAAGGGGACACTACCTACGAGCAGTACTTC. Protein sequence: CATKGDTTYEQYF.

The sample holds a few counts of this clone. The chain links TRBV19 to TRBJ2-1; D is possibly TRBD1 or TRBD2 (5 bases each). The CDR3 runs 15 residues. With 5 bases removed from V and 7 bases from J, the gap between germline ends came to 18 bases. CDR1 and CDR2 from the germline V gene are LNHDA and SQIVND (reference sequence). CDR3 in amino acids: CASSSSGGVSNEQFF. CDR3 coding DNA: TGTGCCAGTAGTTCCTCTGGGGGAGTCAGTAATGAGCAGTTCTTC.

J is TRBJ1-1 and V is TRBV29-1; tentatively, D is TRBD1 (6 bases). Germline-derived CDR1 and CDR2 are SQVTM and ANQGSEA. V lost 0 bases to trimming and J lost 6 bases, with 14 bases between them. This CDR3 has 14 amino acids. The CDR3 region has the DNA TGCAGCGTTGAAGATCCACGGGAGGGGGCTGAAGCTTTCTTT. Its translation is CSVEDPREGAEAFF.

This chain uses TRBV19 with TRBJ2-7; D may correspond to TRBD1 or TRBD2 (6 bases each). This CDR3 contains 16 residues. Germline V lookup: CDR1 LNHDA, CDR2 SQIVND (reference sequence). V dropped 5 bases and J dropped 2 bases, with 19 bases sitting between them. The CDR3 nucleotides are TGTGCCAGTAGTCGGGCGGGCGGGACAACCACCTACGAGCAGTACTTC. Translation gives CASSRAGGTTTYEQYF.

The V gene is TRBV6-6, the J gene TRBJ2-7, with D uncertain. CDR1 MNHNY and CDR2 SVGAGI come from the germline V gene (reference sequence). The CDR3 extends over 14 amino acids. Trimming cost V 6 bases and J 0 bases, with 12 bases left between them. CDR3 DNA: TGTGCCAGCAGGCTAAGTGGGAACTCCTACGAGCAGTACTTC. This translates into CASRLSGNSYEQYF.

CDR3 DNA sequence: TGTGCCCGCCCTAGTAGAGGAGGCGGGAGGGCCTCCGAGACCCAGTACTTC. Translated: CARPSRGGGRASETQYF. This chain joins TRBV9 and TRBJ2-5; 9 nucleotides agree with TRBD2. Losses at the gene ends were 10 bases for V and 5 bases for J; bases not matched to a gene: 21. CDR1 is SGDLS, CDR2 YYNGEE, per germline. This CDR3 contains 17 residues.

CDR3 protein: CASSPGQGTLSGNTIYF. CDR3 in DNA: TGTGCCAGTAGTCCGGGACAGGGAACGCTCTCTGGAAACACCATATATTTT. The rearrangement links TRBV19 to TRBJ1-3; 9 bases fit TRBD1. With 5 bases clipped from V and 0 bases from J, the junction kept 8 bases outside the gene matches. This CDR3 region has 17 residues. The V gene's germline CDR1 is LNHDA and CDR2 SQIVND (reference sequence).